The 27 T cell receptor beta chains given below trace back to one sample, sequenced in a study of T cell repertoires in cytomegalovirus infection. For these receptors, no antigen is known. TCRdb reprocessed the reads via MiXCR and lists one record per CDR3 protein. Of tens of thousands of distinct CDR3 sequences listed, around 25% are singletons. The source material was CD8+ T cells from cultured PBMCs, sampled from culture after CMV antigen stimulation. All receptors come from a human donor in good health (CMV status not recorded). Some clones in this sample may be carry-over from other donors' samples.

The chain joins TRBV5-6 to TRBJ1-4, with D possibly TRBD1 on 6 matching bases. Trimming left V 0 bases short and J 12 bases short, with 18 bases between. The CDR3 runs 15 residues. Germline loops: CDR1 SGHDT, CDR2 YYEEEE. The CDR3 loop is CASSLEGQGIGELFF. CDR3 DNA sequence: TGTGCCAGCAGCTTGGAGGGTCAGGGGATCGGGGAACTGTTTTTT.

The table lists this clonotype with many counts. The chain recombines TRBV6-1 with TRBJ2-3; D gene unclear. CDR1 and CDR2 from the germline V gene are MNHNS and SASEGT. This CDR3 has 16 residues. Trimming removed 3 bases at V and 6 bases at J, with 19 bases between. The CDR3 DNA reads as TGTGCCAGCAGTGATAGTATGACGGCACTGGGGGATACGCAGTATTTT. Its protein product is CASSDSMTALGDTQYF.

The rearrangement joins TRBV7-2 to TRBJ2-5; no clear D gene. V shed 1 base and J shed 6 bases, with 9 bases lying between them. The CDR3 covers 13 residues. Germline V CDR1 and CDR2: SGHTA, FQGNSA. CDR3 region: CASSLGLGKTQYF. DNA of the CDR3: TGTGCCAGCAGCTTAGGTCTGGGGAAGACCCAGTACTTC.

A few counts support this clonotype. This chain's CDR3 is CATSESGPLGEQFF. The CDR3 bases are TGTGCCACCAGTGAGTCCGGGCCCCTCGGAGAGCAGTTCTTC. V usage is TRBV24-1 and J usage is TRBJ2-1; D unresolved. Germline V gene data show CDR1 as KGHDR and CDR2 as SFDVKD. V was clipped by 4 bases and J by 10 bases, with 16 bases between them. The CDR3 runs 14 residues.

This clonotype was detected many times. The rearrangement uses TRBV9 and TRBJ2-2, with D perhaps assigned TRBD1 or TRBD2 (6 bases each). V shed 0 bases and J shed 1 base, with 10 bases lying between them. This CDR3 has 16 amino acids. Looked up from germline, CDR1 is SGDLS and CDR2 is YYNGEE. Here the CDR3 DNA reads TGTGCCAGCAGCGTAGGGGGGGCGGGGAACACCGGGGAGCTGTTTTTT. Its protein is CASSVGGAGNTGELFF. Using reference TRBV9 and TRBJ2-2 for the parts outside the CDR3, the full variable domain is DSGVTQTPKHLITATGQRVTLRCSPRSGDLSVYWYQQSLDQGLQFLIQYYNGEERAKGNILERFSAQQFPDLHSELNLSSLELGDSALYFCASSVGGAGNTGELFFGEGSRLTVL.

This chain joins TRBV30 and TRBJ2-7; weak D call: TRBD1 (6 bases). The CDR3 spans 12 residues. The germline V and J ends were trimmed by 3 bases and 2 bases, with 8 bases remaining between them. Germline V CDR1 and CDR2: GTSNPN, SVGIG (reference sequence). In DNA, the CDR3 is TGTGCCTGGAGGTACAGGGCCTACGAGCAGTACTTC. Protein product: CAWRYRAYEQYF.

The V gene is TRBV2, the J gene TRBJ2-1, with 7 bases that match TRBD2. The CDR3 extends over 15 amino acids. The V gene's germline CDR1 is SNHLY and CDR2 FYNNEI. Trimming cost V 1 base and J 5 bases; bases outside gene matches: 5. The CDR3, as DNA: TGTGCCAGCAGTGAAGACCTAGCGGCGGACAATGAGCAGTTCTTC. Amino acid sequence: CASSEDLAADNEQFF.

This clonotype was detected only a few times. V is TRBV11-2 and J is TRBJ2-7; 7 nucleotides agree with TRBD2. This CDR3 is 18 amino acids long. The V segment lost 3 bases and the J segment 2 bases; nucleotides outside the gene matches: 16. Per germline, CDR1 SGHAT and CDR2 FQNNGV. CDR3 DNA sequence: TGTGCCAGCAGCTTCCGGGGGGTAGCGGGCCAGCACACCTACGAGCAGTACTTC. Its protein product is CASSFRGVAGQHTYEQYF.

This clonotype was counted ten times or more. The chain joins TRBV7-2 to TRBJ2-1; 9 bases line up with TRBD2. Germline-derived CDR1 and CDR2 are SGHTA and FQGNSA. After removal of 4 bases from V and 8 bases from J, the junction contained 6 bases not matched to a gene. The CDR3 consists of 14 residues. CDR3 loop: CASSSGLADYEQFF. CDR3 nucleotide sequence: TGTGCCAGCAGCTCGGGACTAGCTGATTATGAGCAGTTCTTC.

This clonotype turned up a few times. This chain connects TRBV6-9 to TRBJ2-2, with D maybe TRBD1 (6 bases). The V and J ends lost 1 base and 3 bases respectively, with 12 bases between them. Germline lookup yields CDR1 MNHGY and CDR2 SVAAGI. The CDR3 length is 16 residues. CDR3 residues: CASSYYWGPYTGELFF. CDR3 coding DNA: TGTGCCAGCAGTTATTATTGGGGGCCTTACACCGGGGAGCTGTTTTTT.

This clonotype was detected ten times or more. CDR3 nucleotides: TGTGCCAGCAGTGAACCGTCGGTAGGGGATTCAGAGACCCAGTACTTC. Amino acid sequence: CASSEPSVGDSETQYF. This chain connects TRBV6-1 to TRBJ2-5, with D tentatively TRBD1 (5 bases). The CDR3 consists of 16 residues. The germline V and J ends were trimmed by 2 bases and 4 bases, with 17 bases remaining between them. Germline lookup yields CDR1 MNHNS and CDR2 SASEGT.

This clonotype was counted ten times or more. The chain employs TRBV7-2 and TRBJ1-2; D gene unclear. The ends were cut back, 0 bases at V and 2 bases at J, with 7 bases in the middle. The CDR3 has 14 residues. From germline, CDR1 is SGHTA and CDR2 FQGNSA. The CDR3 sequence is CASSLAPANYGYTF. CDR3 sequence (DNA): TGTGCCAGCAGCTTAGCTCCAGCGAACTATGGCTACACCTTC.

This clonotype was counted at least ten times. For the CDR3, the DNA is TGTGCCACCAAATTAGAAGCGGAGCCCACAGATACGCAGTATTTT. Protein sequence: CATKLEAEPTDTQYF. The J gene is TRBJ2-3, the V gene TRBV7-9; D is possibly TRBD2 (5 bases). V was trimmed by 10 bases and J by 2 bases, leaving 19 bases between them. Germline V gene sequence: CDR1 SEHNR, CDR2 FQNEAQ (reference sequence). The CDR3 totals 15 residues.

This chain uses TRBV4-3 with TRBJ2-1, with TRBD1 as a possible D gene (6 bases). The V gene lost 0 bases and the J gene lost 9 bases, with 12 bases spanning the gap. CDR3 length: 14 amino acids. CDR1 and CDR2 (germline): LGHNA, YSLEER. The CDR3 loop reads CASSQDSRGSEQFF. The CDR3 DNA sequence: TGCGCCAGCAGCCAAGATTCTAGGGGGAGTGAGCAGTTCTTC.

The table lists this clonotype with a few counts. The CDR3 loop is CASSPQGTGRVTEAFF. The CDR3 bases are TGTGCCAGCAGCCCTCAAGGTACGGGTCGGGTCACTGAAGCTTTCTTT. V is TRBV5-6 and J is TRBJ1-1; no definite D call. Looked up from germline, CDR1 is SGHDT and CDR2 is YYEEEE. The CDR3 covers 16 residues. Trimming removed 4 bases at V and 4 bases at J, with 20 bases between. Supplemented by reference TRBV5-6 and TRBJ1-1, the full variable domain reads DAGVTQSPTHLIKTRGQQVTLRCSPKSGHDTVSWYQQALGQGPQFIFQYYEEEERQRGNFPDRFSGHQFPNYSSELNVNALLLGDSALYLCASSPQGTGRVTEAFFGQGTRLTVV.

V is TRBV6-1 and J is TRBJ2-3; weak D call: TRBD2 (5 bases). This CDR3 has 14 amino acids. CDR1 is MNHNS, CDR2 SASEGT, per germline. The V gene lost 6 bases and the J gene lost 2 bases, with 12 bases spanning the gap. CDR3 protein: CASSGRDLTDTQYF. CDR3 nucleotides: TGTGCCAGCAGCGGCCGGGATCTCACAGATACGCAGTATTTT.

This clonotype was picked up many times. CDR3 sequence (DNA): TGTGCCAGCAGCTTAGGGACAGGGGAAAAATACAATGAGCAGTTCTTC. Its translation is CASSLGTGEKYNEQFF. The chain combines TRBV7-8 with TRBJ2-1; 9 positions match TRBD1. This CDR3 is built from 16 residues. After removal of 1 base from V and 4 bases from J, the junction contained 5 bases not matched to a gene. Germline-derived CDR1 and CDR2 are SGHVS and FQNEAQ.

This clonotype was recorded a few times. This sequence joins TRBV27 and TRBJ2-1; tentatively, D is TRBD2 (7 bases). The V end was cut by 2 bases, the J end by 1 base, with 12 bases between. This CDR3 has 16 amino acids. Germline CDR1 reads MNHEY; CDR2 reads SMNVEV (reference sequence). DNA for the CDR3: TGTGCCAGCAGTTTAAAGGGGGGGCGGTCCTACAATGAGCAGTTCTTC. Translating it yields CASSLKGGRSYNEQFF.

This clonotype was picked up a small number of times. This chain links TRBV20-1 with TRBJ2-2; 8 nucleotides agree with TRBD1. The CDR3 is 16 residues long. Germline lookup yields CDR1 DFQATT and CDR2 SNEGSKA (reference sequence). After removal of 3 bases from V and 1 base from J, the junction contained 7 bases not matched to a gene. The CDR3 region is CSARLPGQVNTGELFF. As DNA, the CDR3 is TGCAGTGCTAGGCTCCCGGGACAGGTGAACACCGGGGAGCTGTTTTTT.

This clonotype showed up just a few times. The gene calls are TRBV24-1 and TRBJ1-5; D is perhaps TRBD1 (5 bases). Germline V gene sequence: CDR1 KGHDR, CDR2 SFDVKD. This CDR3 region has 13 residues. V lost 9 bases and J lost 4, with 12 bases in between. The CDR3 loop is CATGGEGNQPQHF. For the CDR3, the DNA is TGTGCCACCGGGGGTGAGGGTAATCAGCCCCAGCATTTT.

This clonotype was observed at least ten times. The chain employs TRBV6-2 or TRBV6-3 and TRBJ1-1; D perhaps matches TRBD1 (6 bases). V was cut by 5 bases and J by 0 bases, with 13 bases left in between. This CDR3 has 15 residues. Germline values: CDR1 MNHEY, CDR2 SVGEGT. CDR3 residues: CASSPEGQMNTEAFF. The CDR3, as DNA: TGTGCCAGCAGTCCAGAAGGACAGATGAACACTGAAGCTTTCTTT.

The chain couples TRBV6-1 to TRBJ1-2; 9 bases map to TRBD1. The CDR3 has 13 amino acids. Trimming at V came to 6 bases and at J to 2 bases, leaving 1 base not matched to a gene. The germline CDR1 and CDR2 sequences are MNHNS and SASEGT. The CDR3 DNA reads as TGTGCCAGCAGGGGGACAGGGAACTATGGCTACACCTTC. It specifies CASRGTGNYGYTF.

This clonotype turned up a few times. CDR3 in amino acids: CASSPAYGYTF. The CDR3 DNA is TGTGCCAGCAGCCCAGCCTATGGCTACACCTTC. This chain uses TRBV6-6 with TRBJ1-2, with D unclear. Germline-derived CDR1 and CDR2 are MNHNY and SVGAGI (reference sequence). V was trimmed by 6 bases and J by 4 bases, leaving 6 bases between them. This CDR3 comprises 11 residues.

The sample holds a few counts of this clonotype. V and J are TRBV19 and TRBJ2-7, with 8 bases identical to TRBD2. The CDR3 has 14 residues. The germline V gene has CDR1 LNHDA and CDR2 SQIVND (reference sequence). V dropped 5 bases and J dropped 5; count of bases not matched to a gene: 8. This CDR3 is CASSPSGLANEQYF. In DNA, the CDR3 is TGTGCCAGTAGTCCTAGCGGGTTGGCAAACGAGCAGTACTTC.

This clonotype has a count of ten or more. V is TRBV7-6 and J is TRBJ2-7, with D tentatively TRBD1 (6 bases). The CDR3 is made up of 15 amino acids. V was cut by 4 bases and J by 0 bases, with 13 bases left in between. Germline V gene sequence: CDR1 SGHVS, CDR2 FNYEAQ. CDR3 amino acids: CASSSGTGTSYEQYF. The CDR3 coding sequence is TGTGCCAGCAGCTCGGGAACAGGGACCTCCTACGAGCAGTACTTC.

This clonotype was detected only a few times. This rearrangement joins TRBV20-1 to TRBJ1-6; D is ambiguous. The CDR3 has 12 residues. Looked up from germline, CDR1 is DFQATT and CDR2 is SNEGSKA (reference sequence). Trimming took off 0 bases at V and 10 bases at J, with 7 bases between the two ends. Written as DNA, the CDR3 is TGCAGTGCTAGAGATAGCGGATCACCCCTCCACTTT. Protein: CSARDSGSPLHF.

This clonotype was recorded at least ten times. The rearrangement uses TRBV7-9 and TRBJ2-7, with TRBD1 matching 8 bases. This CDR3 spans 13 amino acids. Trimming cost V 9 bases and J 3 bases; bases outside gene matches: 7. Germline V gene data show CDR1 as SEHNR and CDR2 as FQNEAQ (reference sequence). The CDR3 region is CASNRGDLYEQYF. The DNA of the CDR3 is TGTGCCAGTAACAGGGGGGACCTCTACGAGCAGTACTTC.